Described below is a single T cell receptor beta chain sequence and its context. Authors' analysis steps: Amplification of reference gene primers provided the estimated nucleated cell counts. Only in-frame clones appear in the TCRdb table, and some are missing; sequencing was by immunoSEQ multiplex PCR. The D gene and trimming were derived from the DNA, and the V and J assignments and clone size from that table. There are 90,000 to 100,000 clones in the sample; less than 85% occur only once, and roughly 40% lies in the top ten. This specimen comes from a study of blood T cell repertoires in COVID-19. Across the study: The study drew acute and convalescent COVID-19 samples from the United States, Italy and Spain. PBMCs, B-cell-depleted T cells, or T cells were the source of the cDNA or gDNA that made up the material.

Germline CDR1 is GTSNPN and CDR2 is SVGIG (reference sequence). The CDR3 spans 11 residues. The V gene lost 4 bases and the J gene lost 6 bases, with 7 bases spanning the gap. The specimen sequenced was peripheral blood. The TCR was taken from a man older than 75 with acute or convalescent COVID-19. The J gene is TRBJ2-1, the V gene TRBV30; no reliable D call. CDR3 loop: CAWTHSNEQFF. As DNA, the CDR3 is TGTGCCTGGACCCATAGCAATGAGCAGTTCTTC. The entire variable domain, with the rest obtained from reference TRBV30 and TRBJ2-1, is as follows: SQTIHQWPATLVQPVGSPLSLECTVEGTSNPNLYWYRQAAGRGLQLLFYSVGIGQISSEVPQNLSASRPQDRQFILSSKKLLLSDSGFYLCAWTHSNEQFFGPGTRLTVL.